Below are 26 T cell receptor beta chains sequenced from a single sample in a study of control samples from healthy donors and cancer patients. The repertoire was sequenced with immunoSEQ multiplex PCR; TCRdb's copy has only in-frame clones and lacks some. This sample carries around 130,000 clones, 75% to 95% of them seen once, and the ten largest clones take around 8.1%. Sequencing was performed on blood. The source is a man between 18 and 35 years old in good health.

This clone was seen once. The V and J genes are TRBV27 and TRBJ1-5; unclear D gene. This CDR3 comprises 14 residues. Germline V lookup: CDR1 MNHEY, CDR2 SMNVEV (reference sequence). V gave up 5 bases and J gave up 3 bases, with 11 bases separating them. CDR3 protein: CASSRSGINQPQHF. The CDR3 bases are TGTGCCAGCAGTAGATCGGGAATCAATCAGCCCCAGCATTTT.

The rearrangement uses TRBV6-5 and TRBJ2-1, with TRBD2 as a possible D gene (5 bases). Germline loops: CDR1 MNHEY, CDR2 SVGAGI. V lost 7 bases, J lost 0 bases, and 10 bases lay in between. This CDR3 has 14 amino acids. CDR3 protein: CASTDSSSYNEQFF. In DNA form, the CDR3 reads TGTGCCAGCACGGACTCGAGCTCCTACAATGAGCAGTTCTTC.

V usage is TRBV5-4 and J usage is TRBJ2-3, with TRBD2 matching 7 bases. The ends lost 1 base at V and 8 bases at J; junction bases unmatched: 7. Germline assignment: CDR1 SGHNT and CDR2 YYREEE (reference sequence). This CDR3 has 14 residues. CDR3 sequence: CASSLPTGEGTQYF. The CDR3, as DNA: TGTGCCAGCAGCTTGCCTACGGGGGAGGGTACGCAGTATTTT.

The CDR3 sequence is CASSTLADTGELFF. CDR3 DNA sequence: TGTGCCAGTAGTACTCTAGCAGACACCGGGGAGCTGTTTTTT. The chain is built from TRBV19 and TRBJ2-2; tentatively, D is TRBD2 (5 bases). V lost 4 bases and J lost 3, with 9 bases in between. This CDR3 comprises 14 residues. Germline assignment: CDR1 LNHDA and CDR2 SQIVND (reference sequence).

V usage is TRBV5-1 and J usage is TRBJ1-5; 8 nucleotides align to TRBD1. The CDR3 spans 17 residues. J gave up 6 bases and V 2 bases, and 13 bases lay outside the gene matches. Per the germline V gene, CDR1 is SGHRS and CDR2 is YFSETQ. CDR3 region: CASSFFPRGPQGQPQHF. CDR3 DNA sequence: TGCGCCAGCAGCTTTTTTCCCAGGGGGCCCCAGGGTCAGCCCCAGCATTTT.

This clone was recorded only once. This CDR3 is CASSLTAGSSGANVLTF. CDR3 nucleotide sequence: TGTGCCAGCTCATTAACTGCAGGGAGCTCTGGGGCCAACGTCCTGACTTTC. The chain carries TRBV18 and TRBJ2-6; D is tentatively TRBD1 or TRBD2 (5 bases each). The CDR3 contains 17 residues. Trimming took 5 bases from V and 0 from J, leaving 14 bases between them. Looked up from germline, CDR1 is KGHSH and CDR2 is LQKENI.

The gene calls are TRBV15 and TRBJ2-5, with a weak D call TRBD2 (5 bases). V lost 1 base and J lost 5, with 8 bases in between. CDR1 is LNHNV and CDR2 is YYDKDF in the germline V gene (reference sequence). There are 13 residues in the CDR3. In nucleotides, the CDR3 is TGTGCCACCAGCAGAGGAAGGGAGGAGACCCAGTACTTC. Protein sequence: CATSRGREETQYF. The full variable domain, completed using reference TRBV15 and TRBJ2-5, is DAMVIQNPRYQVTQFGKPVTLSCSQTLNHNVMYWYQQKSSQAPKLLFHYYDKDFNNEADTPDNFQSRRPNTSFCFLDIRSPGLGDTAMYLCATSRGREETQYFGPGTRLLVL.

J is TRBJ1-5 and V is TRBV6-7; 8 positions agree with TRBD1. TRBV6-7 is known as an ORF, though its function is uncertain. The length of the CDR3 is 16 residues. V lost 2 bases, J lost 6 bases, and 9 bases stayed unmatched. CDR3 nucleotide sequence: TGTGCCAGCAGTTACGTGGGACAGGAGGTGAGTCAGCCCCAGCATTTT. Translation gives CASSYVGQEVSQPQHF.

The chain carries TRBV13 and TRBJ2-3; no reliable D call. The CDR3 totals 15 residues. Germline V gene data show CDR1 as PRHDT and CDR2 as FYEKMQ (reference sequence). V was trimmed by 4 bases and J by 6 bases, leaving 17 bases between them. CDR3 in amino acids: CASSYPSSGPDTQYF. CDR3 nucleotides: TGTGCCAGCAGCTACCCCTCGTCCGGGCCCGATACGCAGTATTTT.

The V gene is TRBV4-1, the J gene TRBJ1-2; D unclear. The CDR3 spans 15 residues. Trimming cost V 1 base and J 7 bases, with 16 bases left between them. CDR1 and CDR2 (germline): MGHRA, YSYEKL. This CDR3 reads CASSQVGDSKAGYTF. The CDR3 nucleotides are TGCGCCAGCAGCCAAGTTGGTGACTCAAAGGCTGGCTACACCTTC.

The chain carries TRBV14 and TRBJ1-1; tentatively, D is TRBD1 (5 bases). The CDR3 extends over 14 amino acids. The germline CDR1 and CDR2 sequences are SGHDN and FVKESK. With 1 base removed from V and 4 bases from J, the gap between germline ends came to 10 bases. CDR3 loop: CASSQGWGTTEAFF. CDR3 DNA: TGTGCCAGCAGCCAAGGTTGGGGGACCACTGAAGCTTTCTTT.

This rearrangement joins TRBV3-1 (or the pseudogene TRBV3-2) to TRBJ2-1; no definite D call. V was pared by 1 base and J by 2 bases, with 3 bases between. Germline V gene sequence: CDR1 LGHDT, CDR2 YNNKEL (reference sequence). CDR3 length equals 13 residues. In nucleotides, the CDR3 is TGTGCCAGCAGCCAAGGCGCCTACAATGAGCAGTTCTTC. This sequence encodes CASSQGAYNEQFF.

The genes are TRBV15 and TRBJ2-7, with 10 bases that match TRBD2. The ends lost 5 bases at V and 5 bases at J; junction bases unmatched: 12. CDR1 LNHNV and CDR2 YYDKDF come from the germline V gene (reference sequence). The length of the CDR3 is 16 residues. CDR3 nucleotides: TGTGCCACCAGCTGGAGGAGAGCGGGGGGGCGAGACGAGCAGTACTTC. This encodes CATSWRRAGGRDEQYF.

DNA for the CDR3: TGTGCCAGCAGTGACTCCCAGGGGGCAGATACGCAGTATTTT. The encoded protein is CASSDSQGADTQYF. This sequence joins TRBV6-4 and TRBJ2-3; 7 bases agree with TRBD1. The CDR3 sequence is 14 residues long. Germline V CDR1 and CDR2: MRHNA, SNTAGT. With V trimmed by 0 bases and J by 4 bases, 1 base remained unmatched.

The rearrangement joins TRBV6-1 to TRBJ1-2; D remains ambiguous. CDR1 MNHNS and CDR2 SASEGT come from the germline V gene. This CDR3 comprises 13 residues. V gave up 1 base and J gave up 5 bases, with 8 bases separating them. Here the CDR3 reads CASSEGWRYGYTF. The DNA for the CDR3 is TGTGCCAGCAGTGAAGGTTGGAGATATGGCTACACCTTC.

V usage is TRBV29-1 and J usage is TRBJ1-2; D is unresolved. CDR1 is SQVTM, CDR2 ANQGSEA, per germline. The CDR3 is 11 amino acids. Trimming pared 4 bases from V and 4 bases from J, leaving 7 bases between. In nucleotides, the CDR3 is TGCAGCGTTGGGGGATTCTATGGCTACACCTTC. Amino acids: CSVGGFYGYTF.

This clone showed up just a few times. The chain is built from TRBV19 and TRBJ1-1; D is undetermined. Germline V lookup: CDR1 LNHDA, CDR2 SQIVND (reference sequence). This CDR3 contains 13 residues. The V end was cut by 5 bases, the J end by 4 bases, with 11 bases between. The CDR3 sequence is CASSLGIATEAFF. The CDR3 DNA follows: TGTGCCAGTAGTTTAGGGATTGCCACTGAAGCTTTCTTT.

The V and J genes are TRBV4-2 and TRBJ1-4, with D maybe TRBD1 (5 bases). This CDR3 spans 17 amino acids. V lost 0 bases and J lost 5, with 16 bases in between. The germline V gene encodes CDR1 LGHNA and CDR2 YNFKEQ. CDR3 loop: CASSQEPYGTSNEKLFF. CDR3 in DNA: TGTGCCAGCAGCCAAGAACCGTACGGGACTTCGAATGAAAAACTGTTTTTT.

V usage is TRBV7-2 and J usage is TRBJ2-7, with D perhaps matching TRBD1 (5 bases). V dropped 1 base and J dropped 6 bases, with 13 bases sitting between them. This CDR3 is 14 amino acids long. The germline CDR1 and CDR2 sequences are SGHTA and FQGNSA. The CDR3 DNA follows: TGTGCCAGCAGCTTAGTCCCCAGCAGGGTCGAGCAGTACTTC. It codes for CASSLVPSRVEQYF.

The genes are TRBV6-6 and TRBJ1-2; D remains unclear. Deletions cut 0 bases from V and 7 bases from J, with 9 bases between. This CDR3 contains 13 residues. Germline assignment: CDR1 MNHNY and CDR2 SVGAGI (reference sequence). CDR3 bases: TGTGCCAGCAGTTACTCACCCGCCGGTGGCTACACCTTC. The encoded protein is CASSYSPAGGYTF.

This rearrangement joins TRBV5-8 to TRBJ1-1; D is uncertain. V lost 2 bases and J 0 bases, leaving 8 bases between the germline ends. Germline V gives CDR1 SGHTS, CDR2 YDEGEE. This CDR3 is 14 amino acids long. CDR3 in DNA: TGTGCCAGCAGCTTCTTCATTCTGAACACTGAAGCTTTCTTT. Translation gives CASSFFILNTEAFF.

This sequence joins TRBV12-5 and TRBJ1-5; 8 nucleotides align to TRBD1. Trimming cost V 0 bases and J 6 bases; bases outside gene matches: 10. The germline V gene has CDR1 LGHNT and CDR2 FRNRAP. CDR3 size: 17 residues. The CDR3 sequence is CASGLVLSRGHGQPQHF. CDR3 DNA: TGTGCTAGTGGTTTGGTACTTTCCAGGGGGCATGGTCAGCCCCAGCATTTT.

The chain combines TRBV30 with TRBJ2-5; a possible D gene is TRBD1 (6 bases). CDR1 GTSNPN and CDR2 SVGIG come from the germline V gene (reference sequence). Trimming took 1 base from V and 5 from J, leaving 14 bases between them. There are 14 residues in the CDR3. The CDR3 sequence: CAWSAGQPGETQYF. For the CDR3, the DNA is TGTGCCTGGAGTGCGGGACAACCGGGGGAGACCCAGTACTTC.

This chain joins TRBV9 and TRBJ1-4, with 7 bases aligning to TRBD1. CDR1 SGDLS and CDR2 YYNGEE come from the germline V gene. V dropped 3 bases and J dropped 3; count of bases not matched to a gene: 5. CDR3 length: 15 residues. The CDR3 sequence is CASSASGTANEKLFF. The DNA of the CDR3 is TGTGCCAGCAGCGCGTCCGGGACAGCTAATGAAAAACTGTTTTTT.

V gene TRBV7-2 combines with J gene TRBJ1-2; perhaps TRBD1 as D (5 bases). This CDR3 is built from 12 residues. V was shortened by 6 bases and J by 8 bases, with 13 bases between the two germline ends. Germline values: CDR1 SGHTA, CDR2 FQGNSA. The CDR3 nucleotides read TGTGCCAGCAGTCCCAGGGAAGGCGGCTACACCTTC. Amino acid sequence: CASSPREGGYTF.

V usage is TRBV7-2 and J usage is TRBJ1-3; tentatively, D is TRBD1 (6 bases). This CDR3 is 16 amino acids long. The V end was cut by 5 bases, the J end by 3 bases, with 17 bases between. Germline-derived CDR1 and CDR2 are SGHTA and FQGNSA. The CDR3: CASSKETGLFGNTIYF. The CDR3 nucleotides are TGTGCCAGCAGCAAAGAAACAGGGTTATTTGGAAACACCATATATTTT.